The 29 T cell receptor beta chains below were found in one sample sequenced in a study of blood T cells in healthy people across ages. A second PCR of roughly 7 to 11 cycles used a sample-barcoded 5' primer and a J-beta primer mix. TCRdb independently ran MiXCR on the 5' RACE reads; one entry per CDR3 protein. Of 850,000 or so distinct CDR3 sequences listed, 25% to 35% are singletons. Specimen: blood. The receptors were gathered from an elderly woman in good health.

This clonotype has just one count. A read error may be the cause here, since a much bigger clone is one base away. This is likely a read error, given that the CDR3 carries no conserved phenylalanine or tryptophan at its end. The chain recombines TRBV12-3 or TRBV12-4 with TRBJ1-1; D is uncertain. This CDR3 has 14 amino acids. V lost 3 bases and J 5 bases, leaving 13 bases between the germline ends. The CDR3 protein is CASSFSSGYTEAFC. The CDR3 DNA is TGTGCCAGCAGTTTCTCCTCGGGGTATACTGAAGCTTTCTGT.

This clonotype showed up many times. The V call is TRBV20-1, the J call TRBJ2-7; tentative D call: TRBD1 (5 bases). Germline CDR1 and CDR2: DFQATT and SNEGSKA (reference sequence). The CDR3 length is 11 residues. In DNA form, the CDR3 reads TGCACCTTGGACAACTCCTACGAGCAGTACTTC. Encoded protein: CTLDNSYEQYF.

The chain is built from TRBV7-2 and TRBJ2-5; 11 bases agree with TRBD1. Germline CDR1 SGHTA, CDR2 FQGNSA. This CDR3 contains 17 residues. V was pared by 1 base and J by 2 bases, with 6 bases of the junction left unmatched. CDR3 in amino acids: CASSLVGTGGGQETQYF. CDR3 sequence (DNA): TGTGCCAGCAGCTTAGTCGGGACAGGGGGGGGTCAAGAGACCCAGTACTTC.

The chain combines TRBV29-1 with TRBJ1-1, with TRBD1 identical over 7 bases. The CDR3 consists of 13 residues. Trimming at V came to 4 bases and at J to 4 bases, leaving 6 bases not matched to a gene. Germline assignment: CDR1 SQVTM and CDR2 ANQGSEA. In DNA, the CDR3 is TGCAGCGTTGTCGACAGGGTGGCCACTGAAGCTTTCTTT. Encoded protein: CSVVDRVATEAFF. Based on the CDR3 plus reference TRBV29-1 and TRBJ1-1, the full variable domain is SAVISQKPSRDICQRGTSLTIQCQVDSQVTMMFWYRQQPGQSLTLIATANQGSEATYESGFVIDKFPISRPNLTFSTLTVSNMSPEDSSIYLCSVVDRVATEAFFGQGTRLTVV.

The V call is TRBV6-5, the J call TRBJ1-2, with D maybe TRBD1 (5 bases). The V gene's germline CDR1 is MNHEY and CDR2 SVGAGI. The CDR3 has 16 residues. Trimming left V 1 base short and J 4 bases short, with 16 bases between. The CDR3 here is CASSYWLEQGGYGYTF. The CDR3 nucleotides are TGTGCCAGCAGTTACTGGCTCGAGCAGGGCGGCTATGGCTACACCTTC.

The chain is built from TRBV5-6 and TRBJ1-1; perhaps TRBD1 as D (6 bases). Germline V gene data show CDR1 as SGHDT and CDR2 as YYEEEE. V dropped 2 bases and J dropped 11 bases, with 13 bases sitting between them. The CDR3 is 12 amino acids. In DNA form, the CDR3 reads TGTGCCAGCAGCTTAACTCCAGGGGTGGCTTTCTTT. Protein product: CASSLTPGVAFF.

This clonotype was seen ten or more times. This chain links TRBV7-2 with TRBJ2-3; D is perhaps TRBD2 (5 bases). Germline V lookup: CDR1 SGHTA, CDR2 FQGNSA. With 5 bases removed from V and 4 bases from J, the gap between germline ends came to 10 bases. The CDR3 totals 13 residues. CDR3 DNA sequence: TGTGCCAGCAGCATGAGGGCTTCAGATACGCAGTATTTT. Amino acid sequence: CASSMRASDTQYF.

This clonotype has at least ten counts. This sequence joins TRBV7-2 and TRBJ2-1, with 7 bases identical to TRBD2. V lost 4 bases and J lost 0; bases outside the gene matches: 3. CDR3 length equals 15 residues. Germline assignment: CDR1 SGHTA and CDR2 FQGNSA. CDR3 residues: CASSSGGVSYNEQFF. The CDR3 nucleotides are TGTGCCAGCAGCTCTGGGGGGGTCTCCTACAATGAGCAGTTCTTC. Together with reference TRBV7-2 and TRBJ2-1, the CDR3 gives the full variable domain: GAGVSQSPSNKVTEKGKDVELRCDPISGHTALYWYRQSLGQGLEFLIYFQGNSAPDKSGLPSDRFSAERTGGSVSTLTIQRTQQEDSAVYLCASSSGGVSYNEQFFGPGTRLTVL.

This clonotype was picked up one time. The chain joins TRBV12-3 or TRBV12-4 to TRBJ2-3; D call uncertain. The CDR3 totals 14 residues. V lost 6 bases and J 4 bases, leaving 14 bases between the germline ends. The CDR3 reads CASSLSPAADTQYF. CDR3 sequence (DNA): TGTGCCAGCAGCCTCTCCCCAGCCGCAGATACGCAGTATTTT.

As concerns this clonotype: Being one base from a much bigger clone, this may be a read error. The chain combines TRBV7-2 with TRBJ2-4, with D tentatively TRBD1 or TRBD2 (5 bases each). The CDR3 spans 14 residues. V was trimmed by 3 bases and J by 9 bases, leaving 15 bases between them. CDR1 SGHTA and CDR2 FQGNSA come from the germline V gene. CDR3 nucleotides: TGTGCCAGCAGCTTTCCGCCGGGACGACGCATTCAGTACTTC. It specifies CASSFPPGRRIQYF.

This clonotype has ten or more counts. The J gene is TRBJ2-7, the V gene TRBV9; tentatively, D is TRBD2 (5 bases). CDR3 length: 15 amino acids. Trimming took off 0 bases at V and 4 bases at J, with 14 bases between the two ends. Germline lookup yields CDR1 SGDLS and CDR2 YYNGEE. CDR3 amino acids: CASSVDQSAGYEQYF. The CDR3 DNA is TGTGCCAGCAGCGTAGACCAGAGCGCGGGTTACGAGCAGTACTTC.

This clonotype was recorded a few times. This may come from a read error, since a much larger clone is one base off. V usage is TRBV20-1 and J usage is TRBJ1-2; D gene uncertain. The CDR3 sequence is 10 residues long. Germline CDR1 is DFQATT and CDR2 is SNEGSKA (reference sequence). The CDR3 DNA sequence: TGCAGTGCTAAAGACTATGGCCACACCTTC. This translates into CSAKDYGHTF.

Comments on this clonotype: A read error may explain this, as a much larger clone is one base away. The V and J genes are TRBV12-3 or TRBV12-4 and TRBJ1-4; D not certain. The CDR3 is 14 amino acids. CDR3 in DNA: TGTGCCGGCAGTTTAGACCCCCCGGGTGAAAAACTGTTTTTT. It codes for CAGSLDPPGEKLFF.

The CDR3 DNA follows: TGTGCCACCAGTGACCCAACGAGGGGTACTGGCTACACCTTC. Translated, it gives CATSDPTRGTGYTF. J is TRBJ1-2 and V is TRBV24-1; TRBD1 is a possible D gene (5 bases). Germline V lookup: CDR1 KGHDR, CDR2 SFDVKD. The CDR3 extends over 14 amino acids. Trimming left V 4 bases short and J 7 bases short, with 15 bases between.

The chain carries TRBV3-1 and TRBJ1-2; no clear D gene. This CDR3 has 13 amino acids. Looked up from germline, CDR1 is LGHDT and CDR2 is YNNKEL (reference sequence). Trimming stripped 1 base from V and 5 bases from J, with 8 bases between. The CDR3 DNA reads as TGTGCCAGCAGCCAAGGGCCGCCGTATGGCTACACCTTC. Translating gives CASSQGPPYGYTF.

This chain links TRBV14 with TRBJ2-2, with unresolved D. Germline CDR1 and CDR2: SGHDN and FVKESK. The CDR3 is made up of 12 amino acids. Trimming took 6 bases from V and 6 from J, leaving 8 bases between them. The CDR3 DNA follows: TGTGCCAGCAGTGCGTGGGCCGGGGAGCTGTTTTTT. Its translation: CASSAWAGELFF.

The chain has TRBV28 and TRBJ2-3, with TRBD2 matching 10 bases. Germline CDR1 is MDHEN and CDR2 is SYDVKM. With V trimmed by 10 bases and J by 5 bases, 15 bases remained unmatched. This CDR3 contains 16 residues. The CDR3 here is CATQPPAGGPGDTQYF. CDR3 in DNA: TGTGCCACCCAACCTCCAGCGGGGGGGCCAGGAGATACGCAGTATTTT. Full variable domain (rest looked up from reference TRBV28 and TRBJ2-3): DVKVTQSSRYLVKRTGEKVFLECVQDMDHENMFWYRQDPGLGLRLIYFSYDVKMKEKGDIPEGYSVSREKKERFSLILESASTNQTSMYLCATQPPAGGPGDTQYFGPGTRLTVL.

This chain connects TRBV10-1 to TRBJ2-2; D possibly uses TRBD1 or TRBD2 (5 bases each). The germline V and J ends were trimmed by 6 bases and 4 bases, with 9 bases remaining between them. In germline, CDR1 is WNHNN, CDR2 SYGVQD (reference sequence). The CDR3 runs to 13 residues. The CDR3 bases are TGCGCCAGCAGAGGGACGGCCACCGGGGAGCTGTTTTTT. Protein sequence: CASRGTATGELFF.

This clonotype has more than one count but fewer than ten. The V and J genes are TRBV19 and TRBJ1-2; 8 bases align to TRBD1. Looked up from germline, CDR1 is LNHDA and CDR2 is SQIVND (reference sequence). The CDR3 spans 15 residues. Losses at the gene ends were 9 bases for V and 6 bases for J; bases not matched to a gene: 15. CDR3 coding DNA: TGTGCCAGCAAATCCTCGACAGGGGCGAACGATGGCTACACCTTC. It codes for CASKSSTGANDGYTF.

Worth noting for this clonotype: A much larger clone differs from this one at a single base, so this may be a read error. The chain links TRBV12-3 or TRBV12-4 to TRBJ2-2; D assignment may be TRBD1 or TRBD2 (5 bases each). This CDR3 contains 15 residues. CDR3 sequence: CASRPGTYITGERFF. DNA for the CDR3: TGTGCCAGCAGGCCCGGGACCTACATCACCGGGGAGCGGTTTTTT.

Comments on this clonotype: Sequence at one end of the junction differs from germline and may be a read error. This chain joins TRBV6-5 and TRBJ2-6; TRBD1 might be the D (6 bases). Per germline, CDR1 MNHEY and CDR2 SVGAGI. This CDR3 spans 15 amino acids. The CDR3 DNA is TGTGCCAGCAGCCTACAGGGCTCTGGGGCCAACGTCCTGGCTTTC. Protein: CASSLQGSGANVLAF.

This clonotype was recorded many times. The chain couples TRBV5-4 to TRBJ2-5; 12 bases match TRBD1. The J call may be faulty, since TRBJ2-7 better matches the DNA end. CDR1 is SGHNT and CDR2 is YYREEE in the germline V gene (reference sequence). The CDR3 runs 15 residues. The CDR3 protein is CASGVTGTGGDEQYF. The CDR3 bases are TGTGCCAGCGGCGTGACCGGGACAGGGGGCGACGAGCAGTACTTC.

In its sample, this clonotype was seen a few times. The chain has TRBV7-2 and TRBJ1-2; the match to TRBD1 covers 8 bases. V lost 8 bases, J lost 8 bases, and 16 bases stayed unmatched. Germline CDR1 and CDR2: SGHTA and FQGNSA. This CDR3 is built from 15 residues. This chain's CDR3 is CASVSNQGALGGYTF. As DNA, the CDR3 is TGTGCCAGCGTCTCTAACCAGGGGGCCCTCGGGGGCTACACCTTC.

This clonotype was counted between two and nine times. This rearrangement joins TRBV4-1 to TRBJ1-4; D not certain. With 0 bases removed from V and 4 bases from J, the gap between germline ends came to 9 bases. CDR3 length: 15 amino acids. Germline lookup yields CDR1 MGHRA and CDR2 YSYEKL. This chain's CDR3 is CASSQDRANNEKLFF. In DNA form, the CDR3 reads TGCGCCAGCAGCCAAGATAGGGCCAATAATGAAAAACTGTTTTTT.

The table lists this clonotype with a few counts. This may be a read error: a much more frequent sequence differs by one nucleotide. The chain has TRBV7-2 and TRBJ2-2, with 11 bases fitting TRBD1. The CDR3 runs to 16 residues. Germline V CDR1 and CDR2: SGHTA, FQGNSA. The CDR3 here is CAGSSRTGGTTGELFF. As DNA, the CDR3 is TGTGCCGGCAGCTCCCGGACAGGGGGCACCACCGGGGAGCTGTTTTTT.

The J gene is TRBJ1-4, the V gene TRBV6-6; perhaps TRBD1 as D (6 bases). Germline assignment: CDR1 MNHNY and CDR2 SVGAGI (reference sequence). Between the trimmed V and J ends, which lost 10 bases and 4 bases, there was a span of 16 bases. This CDR3 has 14 amino acids. CDR3 amino acids: CATTNREVNEKLFF. The CDR3 coding sequence is TGTGCCACCACGAACAGGGAGGTTAATGAAAAACTGTTTTTT.

The chain is built from TRBV7-9 and TRBJ2-7; D is possibly TRBD2 (6 bases). V was pared by 4 bases and J by 5 bases, with 12 bases between. Germline assignment: CDR1 SEHNR and CDR2 FQNEAQ (reference sequence). The CDR3 runs 13 residues. Here the CDR3 reads CASSWDSLDEQYF. The CDR3 nucleotides are TGTGCCAGCAGCTGGGACTCTCTAGACGAGCAGTACTTC.

At least ten counts were recorded for this clonotype. The rearrangement joins TRBV6-4 to TRBJ2-4; 7 nucleotides match TRBD2. V trimming: 4 bases; J trimming: 1 base; junction bases outside the gene matches: 7. The length of the CDR3 is 16 residues. The V gene's germline CDR1 is MRHNA and CDR2 SNTAGT. The CDR3 region has the DNA TGTGCCAGCAGTGGGACGGGGGGTAGGGCCAAAAACATTCAGTACTTC. It is translated as CASSGTGGRAKNIQYF.

This clonotype was observed many times. This chain links TRBV20-1 with TRBJ2-1; no reliable D call. CDR1 and CDR2 from the germline V gene are DFQATT and SNEGSKA (reference sequence). The CDR3 has 12 residues. V lost 2 bases and J lost 8, with 10 bases in between. In DNA form, the CDR3 reads TGCAGTGCTAGACCCCATTTCGATGAGCAGTTCTTC. Protein sequence: CSARPHFDEQFF.